Following are 2 T cell receptor beta chains from one sample sequenced in a study of cytomegalovirus exposure and HLA in healthy donors. PCR primers comprised 60 Vbeta and 13 Jbeta primers. Sequencing used immunoSEQ multiplex PCR; TCRdb keeps in-frame clones, though not all of them. This table holds 110,000 to 150,000 clones, 79% found once. Sequenced sample: PBMCs. The receptors shown here come from a female donor in good health and CMV-seronegative.

The chain recombines TRBV6-5 with TRBJ1-1; the D gene is possibly TRBD1 (5 bases). This CDR3 is built from 13 residues. Per the germline V gene, CDR1 is MNHEY and CDR2 is SVGAGI. V was shortened by 2 bases and J by 6 bases, with 10 bases between the two germline ends. CDR3 sequence reads: CASSYRGGAEAFF. In nucleotides, the CDR3 is TGTGCCAGCAGTTACAGGGGAGGCGCTGAAGCTTTCTTT.

Note on this clone: This sample also contains other DNA sequences that code for the same CDR3. The genes are TRBV30 and TRBJ2-1; D may be TRBD1 (6 bases). V was shortened by 4 bases and J by 8 bases, with 21 bases between the two germline ends. Germline V CDR1 and CDR2: GTSNPN, SVGIG (reference sequence). The CDR3 runs to 15 residues. CDR3 sequence: CAWNRAWDKPDEQFF. The CDR3 DNA follows: TGTGCCTGGAATCGAGCCTGGGACAAGCCGGATGAGCAGTTCTTC.